This is a list of T cell receptor beta chains from one sample in a study of T cell responses to AZD1222 COVID-19 vaccine. The table came from immunoSEQ multiplex PCR; TCRdb's copy has only in-frame clones and leaves some out. The sample has fewer than 140,000 clones; about 92% are singletons. This specimen was peripheral blood, taken 28 days after the second AZD1222 dose. The receptors come from an adult who received the AZD1222 COVID-19 vaccine. CDR3s include the opening cysteine and the closing phenylalanine or tryptophan. Fields, in order: D gene, J gene, V gene, clone size, CDR3 protein, CDR3 DNA. The D gene is left open where the match is weak. The size field is filled for only some rows; it gives once, few, many or a size class.

TRBD2 | TRBJ2-5 | TRBV18 | NA | CASSPTRGGETQYF | TGTGCCAGCTCACCGACCCGGGGGGGAGAGACCCAGTACTTC
NA | TRBJ1-4 | TRBV18 | NA | CASSGVEGEKLFF | TGTGCCAGCTCCGGCGTCGAAGGTGAAAAACTGTTTTTT
TRBD2 | TRBJ2-1 | TRBV19 | NA | CASSTASGGYNEQFF | TGTGCCAGTAGTACCGCTAGCGGGGGATACAATGAGCAGTTCTTC
NA | TRBJ2-5 | TRBV9 | NA | CASSVGGVRIQETQYF | TGTGCCAGCAGCGTAGGGGGGGTACGAATCCAAGAGACCCAGTACTTC
NA | TRBJ1-1 | TRBV27 | once | CASRINRDTEAFF | TGTGCCAGTAGAATAAACAGGGACACTGAAGCTTTCTTT
NA | TRBJ2-7 | TRBV27 | NA | CASSPRTLAYEQYF | TGTGCCAGCAGTCCCCGGACACTAGCCTACGAGCAGTACTTC
NA | TRBJ1-2 | TRBV11-2 | NA | CASSSGGARIYGYTF | TGTGCCAGCAGCTCCGGGGGCGCACGGATCTATGGCTACACCTTC
TRBD2 | TRBJ2-1 | TRBV4-3 | NA | CASSQDSAGAYNEQFF | TGCGCCAGCAGCCAAGATTCAGCGGGGGCATACAATGAGCAGTTCTTC
NA | TRBJ1-5 | TRBV7-8 | NA | CASSASDSNQPQHF | TGTGCCAGCAGCGCGAGTGATAGCAATCAGCCCCAGCATTTT
NA | TRBJ2-1 | TRBV19 | NA | CASSIAGYNEQFF | TGTGCCAGTAGTATAGCGGGTTACAATGAGCAGTTCTTC
NA | TRBJ1-3 | TRBV5-5 | NA | CASSLPGEVVGNTIYF | TGTGCCAGCAGCTTGCCGGGGGAAGTGGTTGGAAACACCATATATTTT
NA | TRBJ1-3 | TRBV18 | NA | CASSPGVPSGNTIYF | TGTGCCAGCTCACCGGGTGTCCCCTCTGGAAACACCATATATTTT
TRBD1 | TRBJ1-2 | TRBV3-1/TRBV3-2 | NA | CASSQNRQGAGGYTF | TGTGCCAGCAGCCAGAATAGGCAGGGGGCAGGTGGCTACACCTTC
NA | TRBJ1-6 | TRBV4-2 | NA | CASSQGLSGDSPLHF | TGTGCCAGCAGCCAAGGGCTCTCTGGAGATTCACCCCTCCACTTT
NA | TRBJ2-6 | TRBV7-3 | NA | CASSLYPQSAGANVLTF | TGTGCCAGCAGCTTATATCCCCAAAGCGCTGGGGCCAACGTCCTGACTTTC
NA | TRBJ1-2 | TRBV5-1 | NA | CASSLATGNQGGYTF | TGCGCCAGCAGCTTGGCGACAGGAAACCAAGGGGGCTACACCTTC
NA | TRBJ2-2 | TRBV12-5 | NA | CASGSGTGNTGELFF | TGTGCTAGTGGTTCCGGGACGGGAAACACCGGGGAGCTGTTTTTT
NA | TRBJ2-7 | TRBV6-5 | NA | CASSYGAGNDYEQYF | TGTGCCAGCAGTTACGGGGCAGGGAATGACTACGAGCAGTACTTC